The 13 T cell receptor beta chains below come from one sample, sequenced in a study of T cells after yellow fever vaccination. TCRdb fed the 5' RACE reads into MiXCR, producing one record per CDR3 protein. This sample yields 310,000 or so distinct CDR3 sequences, of which more than 3% are seen a single time; about a quarter belongs to the top ten. The sequenced sample was PBMCs, obtained on the day of the yellow fever booster vaccination. The receptors here all came from a man between 18 and 35 years old who received the YFV17D yellow fever vaccine.

V gene TRBV7-2 combines with J gene TRBJ2-5, with TRBD2 matching 7 bases. The CDR3 is 15 residues long. The trim removed 5 bases at V and 2 bases at J, leaving 8 bases unmatched. Germline loops: CDR1 SGHTA, CDR2 FQGNSA. DNA for the CDR3: TGTGCCAGCAGCCACATAGGTAGCGGGCAAGAGACCCAGTACTTC. Translated, it gives CASSHIGSGQETQYF.

Many counts were recorded for this clonotype. This sequence joins TRBV5-5 and TRBJ2-7, with 9 nucleotides matching TRBD2. V trimming: 2 bases; J trimming: 5 bases; junction bases outside the gene matches: 5. The CDR3 extends over 14 amino acids. Per the germline V gene, CDR1 is SGHKS and CDR2 is YYEKEE (reference sequence). CDR3 in amino acids: CASSFSGGRDEQYV. CDR3 sequence (DNA): TGTGCCAGCAGCTTTAGCGGGGGTCGGGACGAGCAGTACGTC.

This clonotype was seen at least ten times. The chain carries TRBV28 and TRBJ2-5, with 8 bases matching TRBD1. J gave up 2 bases and V 6 bases, and 8 bases lay outside the gene matches. This CDR3 has 15 residues. The germline V gene has CDR1 MDHEN and CDR2 SYDVKM. The CDR3 sequence: CASRPTRTGQETQYF. The CDR3 DNA follows: TGTGCCAGCAGACCTACTCGGACAGGGCAAGAGACCCAGTACTTC.

This clonotype was found many times. This chain joins TRBV6-2 or TRBV6-3 and TRBJ1-2; unclear D gene. Looked up from germline, CDR1 is MNHEY and CDR2 is SVGEGT. The CDR3 runs to 15 residues. The ends were cut back, 2 bases at V and 0 bases at J, with 10 bases in the middle. In nucleotides, the CDR3 is TGTGCCAGCAGTTACATGCAGGTGCCTAACTATGGCTACACCTTC. Protein sequence: CASSYMQVPNYGYTF.

The chain joins TRBV18 to TRBJ2-3, with D unresolved. Germline CDR1 KGHSH, CDR2 LQKENI. This CDR3 has 16 residues. V dropped 3 bases and J dropped 0 bases, with 13 bases sitting between them. The DNA for the CDR3 is TGTGCCAGCTCACCCCCCGATGGGCTTAGCACAGATACGCAGTATTTT. Translation gives CASSPPDGLSTDTQYF.

This clonotype was counted a few times. The chain recombines TRBV6-5 with TRBJ2-4; D is ambiguous. Germline V CDR1 and CDR2: MNHEY, SVGAGI. With 8 bases removed from V and 2 bases from J, the gap between germline ends came to 10 bases. This CDR3 is built from 13 residues. The CDR3 region is CASSEDSKNIQYF. DNA of the CDR3: TGTGCCAGCTCCGAGGATTCCAAAAACATTCAGTACTTC.

The chain employs TRBV4-3 and TRBJ1-1; maybe TRBD1 (5 bases). Germline lookup yields CDR1 LGHNA and CDR2 YSLEER. Trimming removed 0 bases at V and 4 bases at J, with 12 bases between. This CDR3 has 15 residues. CDR3 amino acids: CASSQDRMGGTEAFF. CDR3 sequence (DNA): TGCGCCAGCAGCCAAGATCGCATGGGGGGCACTGAAGCTTTCTTT.

J is TRBJ2-1 and V is TRBV5-1; 11 nucleotides agree with TRBD1. This CDR3 is 16 amino acids long. The germline V gene encodes CDR1 SGHRS and CDR2 YFSETQ. V was clipped by 5 bases and J by 6 bases; unmatched bases: 10. In nucleotides, the CDR3 is TGCGCCAGCAGTCCTAACCCAGGGACAGGGGGCAATGAGCAGTTCTTC. Translating gives CASSPNPGTGGNEQFF.

With respect to this clonotype: A junction end diverges from the germline sequence, so it may reflect a read error. The V call is TRBV14, the J call TRBJ1-3, with D hard to call. The CDR3 covers 13 residues. Germline values: CDR1 SGHDN, CDR2 FVKESK. CDR3 sequence (DNA): TGTGCCAGCAGCCAACAGGTCGGCGGGGAACGGGATTTT. Translated: CASSQQVGGERDF.

J is TRBJ1-2 and V is TRBV2, with 9 bases lining up with TRBD1. The ends lost 6 bases at V and 8 bases at J; junction bases unmatched: 10. The V gene's germline CDR1 is SNHLY and CDR2 FYNNEI. The CDR3 has 14 amino acids. CDR3 in DNA: TGTGCCAGCAGGGGACAGGGTGATGCGGGAGGCTACACCTTC. Its protein is CASRGQGDAGGYTF.

This clonotype was seen more than once but under ten times. The chain combines TRBV6-5 with TRBJ2-5, with TRBD2 identical over 10 bases. CDR3 length: 16 residues. V lost 5 bases, J lost 4 bases, and 10 bases stayed unmatched. The germline CDR1 and CDR2 sequences are MNHEY and SVGAGI. CDR3: CASSPDGLAARETQYF. The CDR3 nucleotides read TGTGCCAGCAGTCCGGACGGACTAGCGGCCCGAGAGACCCAGTACTTC.

This clonotype appeared many times. The chain links TRBV6-2 or TRBV6-3 to TRBJ1-5, with D possibly being TRBD1 (5 bases). CDR1 MNHEY and CDR2 SVGEGT come from the germline V gene. This CDR3 spans 18 amino acids. Trimming left V 0 bases short and J 7 bases short, with 22 bases between. The CDR3 DNA is TGTGCCAGCAGTTACTCGGGTCCGTTCAGGGACCTGGACCAGCCCCAGCATTTT. Translating gives CASSYSGPFRDLDQPQHF.

Only a few counts were recorded for this clonotype. The chain couples TRBV5-1 to TRBJ2-5; 7 nucleotides line up with TRBD1. With 4 bases clipped from V and 2 bases from J, the junction kept 14 bases outside the gene matches. The CDR3 has 17 residues. CDR1 SGHRS and CDR2 YFSETQ come from the germline V gene. Here the CDR3 reads CASSPRGSSYIQETQYF. The CDR3 bases are TGCGCCAGCAGCCCCAGGGGGAGCAGTTACATACAAGAGACCCAGTACTTC.